These 25 T cell receptor beta chains originate from one sample sequenced in a study of blood T cell repertoires in COVID-19. Profiling relied on immunoSEQ multiplex PCR, and the TCRdb table lists in-frame clones only, not all of them. The table has roughly 400,000 clones, approximately 91% seen once. The sequencing sample was made of PBMCs or T cells enriched from blood (not recorded which). The receptor source for this set is a woman aged 18-29 years who had been exposed to COVID-19.

V gene TRBV12-3 or TRBV12-4 combines with J gene TRBJ1-5; D gene uncertain. Trimming shortened V by 4 bases and J by 4 bases, and 8 bases separated the two germline ends. The CDR3 is made up of 13 amino acids. The CDR3 is CASSWGGNQPQHF. DNA of the CDR3: TGTGCCAGCAGTTGGGGAGGTAATCAGCCCCAGCATTTT.

This chain joins TRBV29-1 and TRBJ1-1; D may be TRBD1 (6 bases). This CDR3 has 11 amino acids. V was shortened by 6 bases and J by 1 base, with 6 bases between the two germline ends. In germline, CDR1 is SQVTM, CDR2 ANQGSEA. CDR3 coding DNA: TGCAGCGTGGACAGGAACACTGAAGCTTTCTTT. It is translated as CSVDRNTEAFF.

The chain has TRBV24-1 and TRBJ2-1; 11 bases map to TRBD2. In germline, CDR1 is KGHDR, CDR2 SFDVKD. The CDR3 spans 16 residues. Losses at the gene ends were 5 bases for V and 4 bases for J; bases not matched to a gene: 6. The CDR3: CATSAVTSGTYNEQFF. The CDR3 DNA reads TGTGCCACCAGTGCCGTGACTAGCGGGACTTACAATGAGCAGTTCTTC.

The chain couples TRBV28 to TRBJ2-1, with 8 bases that match TRBD2. The CDR3 is 13 amino acids. The germline CDR1 and CDR2 sequences are MDHEN and SYDVKM. J was trimmed by 7 bases and V by 5 bases; bases with no gene match: 4. The CDR3 protein is CASSRGGRNEQFF. CDR3 bases: TGTGCCAGCAGTCGGGGGGGCCGGAATGAGCAGTTCTTC.

The genes are TRBV7-2 and TRBJ1-1; the D is unclear. Per the germline V gene, CDR1 is SGHTA and CDR2 is FQGNSA. The CDR3 extends over 16 amino acids. The V end was cut by 5 bases, the J end by 2 bases, with 18 bases between. As DNA, the CDR3 is TGTGCCAGCAGCGGCCGCGGCGGAATTCTTAACACTGAAGCTTTCTTT. Translating it yields CASSGRGGILNTEAFF. Full variable domain (missing parts from reference TRBV7-2 and TRBJ1-1): GAGVSQSPSNKVTEKGKDVELRCDPISGHTALYWYRQSLGQGLEFLIYFQGNSAPDKSGLPSDRFSAERTGGSVSTLTIQRTQQEDSAVYLCASSGRGGILNTEAFFGQGTRLTVV.

The chain is built from TRBV5-4 and TRBJ2-7; D perhaps matches TRBD2 (5 bases). Looked up from germline, CDR1 is SGHNT and CDR2 is YYREEE (reference sequence). V was shortened by 0 bases and J by 2 bases, with 9 bases between the two germline ends. The CDR3 runs to 14 residues. The CDR3 region is CASSLEAVTYEQYF. DNA for the CDR3: TGTGCCAGCAGCTTGGAAGCGGTTACCTACGAGCAGTACTTC.

This chain connects TRBV6-5 to TRBJ1-1; D not resolved. This CDR3 is built from 11 residues. The germline gives CDR1 MNHEY, CDR2 SVGAGI. V dropped 6 bases and J dropped 7 bases, with 9 bases sitting between them. Here the CDR3 reads CASRYKSEAFF. CDR3 bases: TGTGCCAGCAGGTACAAGAGTGAAGCTTTCTTT.

The genes are TRBV10-3 and TRBJ1-1, with 9 bases matching TRBD1. CDR1 is ENHRY, CDR2 SYGVKD, per germline. CDR3 length: 15 residues. V dropped 0 bases and J dropped 5; count of bases not matched to a gene: 4. In DNA, the CDR3 is TGTGCCATCAGTGAGTCTGGGACAGGGCTGACTGAAGCTTTCTTT. This encodes CAISESGTGLTEAFF.

V is TRBV6-1 and J is TRBJ1-1; D not certain. V lost 1 base, J lost 6 bases, and 9 bases lay in between. The length of the CDR3 is 13 residues. Germline-derived CDR1 and CDR2 are MNHNS and SASEGT. For the CDR3, the DNA is TGTGCCAGCAGTGAAGTCGGAGGATCTGAAGCTTTCTTT. It is translated as CASSEVGGSEAFF.

This clone was seen only once. The chain links TRBV7-2 to TRBJ1-1; D unresolved. The CDR3 is 14 residues long. Germline V gene sequence: CDR1 SGHTA, CDR2 FQGNSA. V was shortened by 1 base and J by 3 bases, with 9 bases between the two germline ends. CDR3 amino acids: CASSLVVSDTEAFF. The CDR3 DNA sequence: TGTGCCAGCAGCTTAGTAGTATCGGACACTGAAGCTTTCTTT.

The rearrangement links TRBV19 to TRBJ1-1; the D gene is possibly TRBD1 (6 bases). CDR3 length: 14 amino acids. Trimming stripped 4 bases from V and 1 base from J, with 10 bases between. Germline CDR1 reads LNHDA; CDR2 reads SQIVND (reference sequence). CDR3 region: CASSTPGANTEAFF. CDR3 DNA sequence: TGTGCCAGTAGTACGCCAGGGGCGAACACTGAAGCTTTCTTT.

The V gene is TRBV30, the J gene TRBJ1-5; possibly TRBD1 for D (6 bases). The CDR3 spans 17 residues. Trimming removed 1 base at V and 2 bases at J, with 18 bases between. Germline V lookup: CDR1 GTSNPN, CDR2 SVGIG (reference sequence). Here the CDR3 DNA reads TGTGCCTGGAGTGAGGTAGGGGGTGTAGTCGGCAATCAGCCCCAGCATTTT. This codes for CAWSEVGGVVGNQPQHF.

The rearrangement joins TRBV28 to TRBJ2-2; no clear D gene. CDR1 is MDHEN, CDR2 SYDVKM, per germline. V dropped 10 bases and J dropped 1 base, with 7 bases sitting between them. The CDR3 is made up of 12 amino acids. The chain's CDR3 is CATIENTGELFF. The CDR3 coding sequence is TGTGCCACTATCGAGAACACCGGGGAGCTGTTTTTT. Full variable domain (rest looked up from reference TRBV28 and TRBJ2-2): DVKVTQSSRYLVKRTGEKVFLECVQDMDHENMFWYRQDPGLGLRLIYFSYDVKMKEKGDIPEGYSVSREKKERFSLILESASTNQTSMYLCATIENTGELFFGEGSRLTVL.

This chain connects TRBV3-1 (or the pseudogene TRBV3-2) to TRBJ2-5, with TRBD2 matching over 11 bases. V shed 4 bases and J 5 bases; nucleotides not matched to a gene: 9. The CDR3 runs to 16 residues. Germline CDR1 LGHDT, CDR2 YNNKEL (reference sequence). This chain's CDR3 is CASSLRLAGMLETQYF. The CDR3 nucleotides read TGTGCCAGCAGCCTCAGACTAGCGGGGATGTTGGAGACCCAGTACTTC.

The CDR3 loop reads CASSQWPGGVGAFF. For the CDR3, the DNA is TGCGCCAGCAGCCAGTGGCCAGGGGGCGTAGGGGCTTTCTTT. This rearrangement joins TRBV4-1 to TRBJ1-1; TRBD1 aligns across 8 bases. This CDR3 has 14 amino acids. Trimming removed 3 bases from V and 11 bases from J; junction bases left unmatched: 11. Germline lookup yields CDR1 MGHRA and CDR2 YSYEKL.

This chain joins TRBV28 and TRBJ2-1; 9 bases match TRBD2. CDR1 and CDR2 (germline): MDHEN, SYDVKM. Unmatched junction bases numbered 15, after V lost 5 bases and J lost 10 bases. This CDR3 is built from 16 residues. The CDR3 coding sequence is TGTGCCAGCAGTCCGGAGCGGGGGGCGTACCTACACGAGCAGTTCTTC. It specifies CASSPERGAYLHEQFF.

CDR3: CASSYSDRVGEKLFF. The CDR3 DNA follows: TGTGCCAGCAGCTATTCGGACAGGGTCGGGGAAAAACTGTTTTTT. The J gene is TRBJ1-4, the V gene TRBV11-2, with 8 positions matching TRBD1. Germline values: CDR1 SGHAT, CDR2 FQNNGV. The CDR3 totals 15 residues. V dropped 4 bases and J dropped 8; count of bases not matched to a gene: 9.

The rearrangement links TRBV29-1 to TRBJ2-2; the match to TRBD1 covers 9 bases. CDR1 SQVTM and CDR2 ANQGSEA come from the germline V gene. This CDR3 has 14 amino acids. V shed 2 bases, J shed 6 bases, and the junction held 4 bases outside the gene matches. CDR3 DNA sequence: TGCAGCGTTGAAAGGGGACAGGGAGCCGGGGAGCTGTTTTTT. It codes for CSVERGQGAGELFF.

The chain links TRBV28 to TRBJ1-2; D is perhaps TRBD1 (5 bases). This CDR3 is 13 amino acids long. V dropped 7 bases and J dropped 4 bases, with 13 bases sitting between them. Germline V CDR1 and CDR2: MDHEN, SYDVKM. This chain's CDR3 is CASILIGGYGYTF. CDR3 DNA: TGTGCCAGCATTTTGATCGGGGGCTATGGCTACACCTTC.

The rearrangement links TRBV7-2 to TRBJ2-7; D remains unclear. V shed 3 bases and J shed 0 bases, with 6 bases lying between them. Per the germline V gene, CDR1 is SGHTA and CDR2 is FQGNSA. The CDR3 extends over 13 amino acids. The CDR3 sequence is CASSFPNSYEQYF. Here the CDR3 DNA reads TGTGCCAGCAGCTTCCCCAACTCCTACGAGCAGTACTTC.

The chain recombines TRBV4-2 with TRBJ1-1, with D possibly being TRBD1 (5 bases). Deletions cut 5 bases from V and 1 base from J, with 14 bases between. Germline CDR1 LGHNA, CDR2 YNFKEQ. The CDR3 covers 15 residues. CDR3 loop: CASSYRGGENTEAFF. The CDR3 DNA follows: TGTGCCAGCAGCTACCGGGGGGGGGAGAACACTGAAGCTTTCTTT.

The chain is built from TRBV27 and TRBJ2-2; 7 bases are shared with TRBD2. The CDR3 is made up of 16 amino acids. Germline CDR1 and CDR2: MNHEY and SMNVEV (reference sequence). V dropped 6 bases and J dropped 7; count of bases not matched to a gene: 14. Here the CDR3 DNA reads TGTGCCAGCAGCCCACTTGGAGGGAGGGCGAGCGGGGAGCTGTTTTTT. Residues: CASSPLGGRASGELFF.

The chain employs TRBV5-5 and TRBJ2-6; 9 bases align to TRBD1. V gave up 3 bases and J gave up 0 bases; unmatched junction bases: 10. This CDR3 is 19 amino acids long. Germline loops: CDR1 SGHKS, CDR2 YYEKEE (reference sequence). The CDR3 protein is CASSSRGTGSPSGANVLTF. The DNA for the CDR3 is TGTGCCAGCAGCTCAAGGGGGACAGGGTCACCCTCTGGGGCCAACGTCCTGACTTTC.

This clone was found once. The chain employs TRBV18 and TRBJ2-5, with TRBD1 matching 7 bases. CDR3 length equals 15 residues. Trimming at V came to 1 base and at J to 3 bases, leaving 5 bases not matched to a gene. Per the germline V gene, CDR1 is KGHSH and CDR2 is LQKENI. DNA of the CDR3: TGTGCCAGCTCACCACTGGCCGGGACAGAAGAGACCCAGTACTTC. Translated, it gives CASSPLAGTEETQYF.

V gene TRBV4-3 combines with J gene TRBJ1-6; TRBD1 is a possible D gene (5 bases). From germline, CDR1 is LGHNA and CDR2 YSLEER. V gave up 3 bases and J gave up 4 bases, with 16 bases separating them. The CDR3 is 17 residues long. The CDR3: CASSHRDLGTYNSPLHF. The CDR3 region has the DNA TGCGCCAGCAGCCATCGGGACTTAGGGACTTATAATTCACCCCTCCACTTT.